The 23 T cell receptor beta chains given below trace back to one sample, sequenced in a study of cytomegalovirus exposure and HLA in healthy donors. It was with 60 Vbeta and 13 Jbeta primers that the PCR ran. Repertoires were generated with immunoSEQ multiplex PCR, while TCRdb's copy carries only in-frame clones and drops some. Here the sample table reports about 67,000 clones. The sample was PBMCs. Receptor source: a boy aged 5-17 years in good health and CMV-seronegative.

The V and J genes are TRBV7-2 and TRBJ1-4; 7 nucleotides line up with TRBD1. The CDR3 runs 15 residues. From germline, CDR1 is SGHTA and CDR2 FQGNSA. Germline trimming cut 3 bases from V and 6 bases from J; bases unmatched to any gene: 7. CDR3 region: CASSFTTGVDEKLFF. CDR3 coding DNA: TGTGCCAGCAGCTTTACCACAGGGGTGGATGAAAAACTGTTTTTT.

The gene calls are TRBV6-1 and TRBJ1-2; 9 positions match TRBD1. J gave up 3 bases and V 1 base, and 0 bases lay outside the gene matches. CDR3 size: 14 residues. Germline lookup yields CDR1 MNHNS and CDR2 SASEGT. The DNA for the CDR3 is TGTGCCAGCAGTGAAGGGACAGGGGACTATGGCTACACCTTC. Translation: CASSEGTGDYGYTF.

This chain uses TRBV5-1 with TRBJ1-2; D gene ambiguous. Germline V lookup: CDR1 SGHRS, CDR2 YFSETQ. Trimming took off 0 bases at V and 2 bases at J, with 5 bases between the two ends. The CDR3 spans 13 residues. CDR3 residues: CASSLEPNYGYTF. CDR3 bases: TGCGCCAGCAGCTTGGAGCCGAACTATGGCTACACCTTC.

This rearrangement joins TRBV9 to TRBJ2-3; unclear D gene. Trimming pared 0 bases from V and 0 bases from J, leaving 8 bases between. The CDR3 has 15 residues. Germline assignment: CDR1 SGDLS and CDR2 YYNGEE. The CDR3 loop is CASSVARKSTDTQYF. The CDR3 nucleotides are TGTGCCAGCAGCGTAGCCAGGAAGAGCACAGATACGCAGTATTTT. The whole variable domain, remainder taken from reference TRBV9 and TRBJ2-3, is DSGVTQTPKHLITATGQRVTLRCSPRSGDLSVYWYQQSLDQGLQFLIQYYNGEERAKGNILERFSAQQFPDLHSELNLSSLELGDSALYFCASSVARKSTDTQYFGPGTRLTVL.

Details on this clone: Other DNA sequences within the sample encode an identical CDR3. This chain joins TRBV30 and TRBJ1-1; D gene uncertain. The length of the CDR3 is 15 residues. From germline, CDR1 is GTSNPN and CDR2 SVGIG (reference sequence). V gave up 2 bases and J gave up 5 bases, with 18 bases separating them. CDR3 in amino acids: CAWSPSTGIVTEAFF. For the CDR3, the DNA is TGTGCCTGGAGTCCCTCGACGGGGATAGTGACTGAAGCTTTCTTT.

Here the CDR3 DNA reads TGTGCCAGCAGGCCCCGACAGGATTCGGTGAACGAGCAGTACTTC. Protein product: CASRPRQDSVNEQYF. The V call is TRBV6-1, the J call TRBJ2-7; TRBD1 is a possible D gene (6 bases). This CDR3 contains 15 residues. Trimming removed 6 bases at V and 5 bases at J, with 20 bases between. From germline, CDR1 is MNHNS and CDR2 SASEGT.

About this clone: This sample also contains other DNA sequences that code for the same CDR3. J is TRBJ1-1 and V is TRBV30; unclear D gene. The germline CDR1 and CDR2 sequences are GTSNPN and SVGIG (reference sequence). V gave up 5 bases and J gave up 4 bases, with 8 bases separating them. This CDR3 spans 11 amino acids. DNA for the CDR3: TGTGCCTGGGGCCGGAGCACTGAAGCTTTCTTT. Protein product: CAWGRSTEAFF.

This sequence joins TRBV27 and TRBJ1-2; 7 positions match TRBD1. Germline V gene lookup returns CDR1 MNHEY and CDR2 SMNVEV (reference sequence). This CDR3 has 13 amino acids. V gave up 2 bases and J gave up 13 bases; unmatched junction bases: 10. In DNA, the CDR3 is TGTGCCAGCAGTTTAAGGGCCACAGGGGAGTCCACCTTC. The encoded protein is CASSLRATGESTF.

The gene calls are TRBV4-2 and TRBJ1-2; no firm D call. Germline V gives CDR1 LGHNA, CDR2 YNFKEQ. The CDR3 runs 18 residues. V was pared by 1 base and J by 2 bases, with 20 bases between. The CDR3 bases are TGTGCCAGCAGCCAAGGATTCTCGACACAGAGAAAAAACTATGGCTACACCTTC. Amino acid sequence: CASSQGFSTQRKNYGYTF.

The chain carries TRBV29-1 and TRBJ1-1, with 7 bases matching TRBD1. The trim removed 3 bases at V and 4 bases at J, leaving 5 bases unmatched. In germline, CDR1 is SQVTM, CDR2 ANQGSEA. The CDR3 consists of 13 residues. The CDR3 here is CSVDLTGTTEAFF. The CDR3 region has the DNA TGCAGCGTTGATTTGACAGGGACCACTGAAGCTTTCTTT.

This chain links TRBV25-1 with TRBJ1-5; 8 positions match TRBD1. Looked up from germline, CDR1 is MGHDK and CDR2 is SYGVNS. The V and J ends lost 4 bases and 2 bases, in that order; junction bases with no gene match: 4. The CDR3 is made up of 15 amino acids. The CDR3 DNA reads as TGTGCCAGCAGTGCCCCGGACAGGGGCAATCAGCCCCAGCATTTT. It encodes CASSAPDRGNQPQHF.

V usage is TRBV7-6 and J usage is TRBJ2-3; D uncertain. Germline assignment: CDR1 SGHVS and CDR2 FNYEAQ. Trimming removed 5 bases at V and 4 bases at J, with 10 bases between. This CDR3 spans 13 amino acids. The CDR3 sequence is CASSLSTADTQYF. Written as DNA, the CDR3 is TGTGCCAGCAGCCTTAGTACGGCAGATACGCAGTATTTT. Full variable domain (missing parts from reference TRBV7-6 and TRBJ2-3): GAGVSQSPRYKVTKRGQDVALRCDPISGHVSLYWYRQALGQGPEFLTYFNYEAQQDKSGLPNDRFSAERPEGSISTLTIQRTEQRDSAMYRCASSLSTADTQYFGPGTRLTVL.

The chain uses TRBV6-1 and TRBJ1-2; tentative D call: TRBD1 (6 bases). The V end lost 6 bases, the J end lost 0 bases, and 14 bases lay between the germline ends. Germline CDR1 MNHNS, CDR2 SASEGT. There are 15 residues in the CDR3. The CDR3: CASRLSGDTNYGYTF. In nucleotides, the CDR3 is TGTGCCAGCAGATTATCAGGGGATACTAACTATGGCTACACCTTC.

The V call is TRBV6-4, the J call TRBJ2-3; 13 nucleotides match TRBD2. The CDR3 extends over 18 amino acids. The J segment lost 2 bases and the V segment lost 3 bases, leaving 8 bases of the junction unmatched. Germline CDR1 reads MRHNA; CDR2 reads SNTAGT. CDR3 in amino acids: CASSEQRTSGGATDTQYF. CDR3 nucleotides: TGTGCCAGCAGTGAGCAGCGGACTAGCGGGGGTGCCACAGATACGCAGTATTTT.

The chain links TRBV12-5 to TRBJ1-4; 7 nucleotides agree with TRBD1. Germline CDR1 and CDR2: LGHNT and FRNRAP. V shed 6 bases and J 5 bases; nucleotides not matched to a gene: 6. CDR3 length: 14 amino acids. The DNA for the CDR3 is TGTGCTAGTGGATCTGGGACAGAAAATGAAAAACTGTTTTTT. As protein: CASGSGTENEKLFF. The full variable domain, completed using reference TRBV12-5 and TRBJ1-4, is DARVTQTPRHKVTEMGQEVTMRCQPILGHNTVFWYRQTMMQGLELLAYFRNRAPLDDSGMPKDRFSAEMPDATLATLKIQPSEPRDSAVYFCASGSGTENEKLFFGSGTQLSVL.

V gene TRBV9 combines with J gene TRBJ2-5; 10 bases line up with TRBD2. There are 16 residues in the CDR3. The V gene end was trimmed by 3 bases and the J gene end by 3 bases; junction bases not matched to a gene: 8. The V gene's germline CDR1 is SGDLS and CDR2 YYNGEE. DNA for the CDR3: TGTGCCAGCAGCGCCCCCATCGGACTAGCGGAAGAGACCCAGTACTTC. Translated, it gives CASSAPIGLAEETQYF.

The genes are TRBV4-3 and TRBJ1-5, with a tentative D call TRBD1 (6 bases). CDR1 is LGHNA and CDR2 is YSLEER in the germline V gene. The CDR3 runs to 15 residues. The ends were cut back, 0 bases at V and 6 bases at J, with 12 bases in the middle. The CDR3 nucleotides read TGCGCCAGCAGCCAAGATGGCCTCAGGGGTCAGCCCCAGCATTTT. Translated, it gives CASSQDGLRGQPQHF.

The CDR3 bases are TGTGCCAGCAGCTCCGGGATCTCTGGAAACACCATATATTTT. Translation: CASSSGISGNTIYF. V is TRBV7-2 and J is TRBJ1-3; D call uncertain. The V end lost 4 bases, the J end lost 0 bases, and 7 bases lay between the germline ends. This CDR3 region has 14 residues. From germline, CDR1 is SGHTA and CDR2 FQGNSA.

This chain links TRBV30 with TRBJ2-3; the match to TRBD1 covers 10 bases. The germline CDR1 and CDR2 sequences are GTSNPN and SVGIG (reference sequence). This CDR3 is 17 amino acids long. The trim removed 2 bases at V and 7 bases at J, leaving 15 bases unmatched. CDR3 nucleotides: TGTGCCTGGAGTTTGACCGGGACAGGGGCCCTAGGGAATACGCAGTATTTT. Its translation is CAWSLTGTGALGNTQYF.

The chain uses TRBV4-2 and TRBJ1-6; D might be TRBD1 (5 bases). The CDR3 totals 14 residues. The germline V gene encodes CDR1 LGHNA and CDR2 YNFKEQ. Trimming left V 0 bases short and J 9 bases short, with 9 bases between. The CDR3 spells CASSQDSGGSPLHF. CDR3 nucleotides: TGTGCCAGCAGCCAAGATTCCGGGGGTTCACCCCTCCACTTT.

J is TRBJ1-2 and V is TRBV30; unclear D gene. The CDR3 consists of 12 residues. In germline, CDR1 is GTSNPN, CDR2 SVGIG (reference sequence). The V end lost 0 bases, the J end lost 4 bases, and 6 bases lay between the germline ends. The CDR3 loop is CAWSVRSYGYTF. The CDR3 DNA is TGTGCCTGGAGTGTACGCAGCTATGGCTACACCTTC.

V gene TRBV18 combines with J gene TRBJ2-7; tentatively, D is TRBD2 (5 bases). Germline loops: CDR1 KGHSH, CDR2 LQKENI. The CDR3 spans 14 residues. Trimming removed 3 bases from V and 0 bases from J, with 9 bases in between. The CDR3 bases are TGTGCCAGCTCACCCAGGACTGACTCCTACGAGCAGTACTTC. Translation: CASSPRTDSYEQYF.

The chain recombines TRBV6-6 with TRBJ2-5; D gene ambiguous. The tail of the sequence fits TRBJ2-7 better, so the J call may be wrong. Germline values: CDR1 MNHNY, CDR2 SVGAGI (reference sequence). This CDR3 spans 15 amino acids. The CDR3 DNA is TGTGCCAGCAGCCTCCAGGCAGTAGAGATTTACGAGCAGTACTTC. Residues: CASSLQAVEIYEQYF.